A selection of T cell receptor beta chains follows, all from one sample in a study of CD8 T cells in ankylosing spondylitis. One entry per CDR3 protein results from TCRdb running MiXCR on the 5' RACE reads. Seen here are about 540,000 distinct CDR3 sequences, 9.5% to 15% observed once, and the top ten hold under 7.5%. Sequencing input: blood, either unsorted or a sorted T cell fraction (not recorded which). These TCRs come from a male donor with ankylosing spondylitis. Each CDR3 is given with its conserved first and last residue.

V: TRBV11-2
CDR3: CASSNRYGYTF

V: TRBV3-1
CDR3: CASSQSGLAGNEQFF

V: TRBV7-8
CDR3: CASSLGNRDHEQYF

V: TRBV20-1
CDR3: CSARELGLAGGPVDTQYF

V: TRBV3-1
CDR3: CASSQGSPSTDTQYF

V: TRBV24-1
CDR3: CATSEPDRGQHHEQFF

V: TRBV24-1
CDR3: CATSDGQGVKYF

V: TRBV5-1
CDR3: CASSNRASGELFF

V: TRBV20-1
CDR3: CSAHRDRASYNEQFF

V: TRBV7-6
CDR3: CASSLDAPGLAGGPTLGNEQFF

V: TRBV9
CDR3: CASSGPGLAGKDNEQFF

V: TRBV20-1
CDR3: CSATVYNEQFF

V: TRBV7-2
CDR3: CASSYPGGEGAYYEQYF

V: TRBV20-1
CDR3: CSASRGSATGELFF

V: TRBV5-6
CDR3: CASSFYRAPGELFF

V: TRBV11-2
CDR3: CASEGVTNYGYTF

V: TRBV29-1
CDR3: CSAETGEGNIQYF